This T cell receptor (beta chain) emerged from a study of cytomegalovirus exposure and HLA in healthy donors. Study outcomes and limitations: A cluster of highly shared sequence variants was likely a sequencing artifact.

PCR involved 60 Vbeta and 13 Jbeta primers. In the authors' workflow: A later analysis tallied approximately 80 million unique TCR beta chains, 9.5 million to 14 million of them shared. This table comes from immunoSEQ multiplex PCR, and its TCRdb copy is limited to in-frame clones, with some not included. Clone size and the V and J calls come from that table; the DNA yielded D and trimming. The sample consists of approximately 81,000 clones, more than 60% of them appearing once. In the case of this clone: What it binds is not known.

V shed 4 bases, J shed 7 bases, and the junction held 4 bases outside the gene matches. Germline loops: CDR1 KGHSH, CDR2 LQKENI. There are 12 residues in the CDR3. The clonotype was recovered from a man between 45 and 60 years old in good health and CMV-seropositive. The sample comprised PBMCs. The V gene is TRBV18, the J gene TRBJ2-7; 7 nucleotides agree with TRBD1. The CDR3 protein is CASSQGAGEQYF. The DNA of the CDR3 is TGTGCCAGCTCACAGGGGGCCGGGGAGCAGTACTTC.